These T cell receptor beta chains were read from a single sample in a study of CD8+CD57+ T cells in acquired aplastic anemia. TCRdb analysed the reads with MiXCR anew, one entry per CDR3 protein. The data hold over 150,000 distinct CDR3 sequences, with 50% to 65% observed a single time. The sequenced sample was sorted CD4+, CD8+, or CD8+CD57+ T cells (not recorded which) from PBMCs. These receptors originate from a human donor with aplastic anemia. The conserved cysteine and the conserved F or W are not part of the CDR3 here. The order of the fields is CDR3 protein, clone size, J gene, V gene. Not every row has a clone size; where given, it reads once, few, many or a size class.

ASRYLADTQY | once | TRBJ2-3 | TRBV7-9
ASSRRTGGNTEAF | - | TRBJ1-1 | TRBV4-1
ASSLGQNNYGYT | many | TRBJ1-2 | TRBV7-9
ASSGQDLTTDTQY | - | TRBJ2-3 | TRBV10-1
AISESKNGYT | - | TRBJ1-2 | TRBV10-3
ASSSLRGQGYEQY | few | TRBJ2-7 | TRBV7-9
ASRAELTGQSEQY | - | TRBJ2-7 | TRBV19
ASSRGTSGYSSHEQF | once | TRBJ2-1 | TRBV19
ASSMPGLRGANTEAF | many | TRBJ1-1 | TRBV7-6
ASSETGDHYGYT | many | TRBJ1-2 | TRBV12-3/TRBV12-4
ASWLTGAPYEQY | - | TRBJ2-7 | TRBV7-9
VSSTHKPGTADGYT | - | TRBJ1-2 | TRBV9
SAGGQGVTDTQY | - | TRBJ2-3 | TRBV20-1
ASSLAPAVYGYT | - | TRBJ1-2 | TRBV7-9
ASSIQGSPSYNEQF | once | TRBJ2-1 | TRBV7-9
SVVTRDRVYTGELF | - | TRBJ2-2 | TRBV29-1
ASSLIGFAEAF | - | TRBJ1-1 | TRBV7-8
ASSENNLSSYEQY | few | TRBJ2-7 | TRBV6-6
SARDGGADTQY | - | TRBJ2-3 | TRBV20-1
ASSRDRGRTEAF | - | TRBJ1-1 | TRBV9
ASSALGQGAVYEQY | - | TRBJ2-7 | TRBV25-1
ASSIEGAGADTQY | - | TRBJ2-3 | TRBV7-8
ASSLLLAGGAINEQF | - | TRBJ2-1 | TRBV7-8
ASSVGQGLMDTQY | many | TRBJ2-3 | TRBV19
ASSHPTGASSYNSPLH | - | TRBJ1-6 | TRBV28
ASSIRGTNTEAF | - | TRBJ1-1 | TRBV19
ASSLGDRVTGQPQH | - | TRBJ1-5 | TRBV7-3
ASSKRGDRDSYEQY | - | TRBJ2-7 | TRBV25-1
ASSFETGAGQPQH | - | TRBJ1-5 | TRBV12-3/TRBV12-4
ASSDPDDQY | once | TRBJ2-5 | TRBV2
ASSGSENTEAF | many | TRBJ1-1 | TRBV6-1
SAGKDTRTDTQY | - | TRBJ2-3 | TRBV20-1
ATSDPPSTDTQY | - | TRBJ2-3 | TRBV24-1
ATSDLEGQGVYEH | - | TRBJ1-5 | TRBV24-1
AISESIGTEAF | - | TRBJ1-1 | TRBV10-3
ATSDSVLNEQF | - | TRBJ2-1 | TRBV24-1
ASSVSGTTTAYEQY | - | TRBJ2-7 | TRBV9
ASRAGTYGGELF | - | TRBJ2-2 | TRBV25-1
ASRKGQPPSPLH | - | TRBJ1-6 | TRBV19
ASRPTGTWRDEQY | - | TRBJ2-7 | TRBV6-6
ATSRGSGGATDTQY | many | TRBJ2-3 | TRBV15
ATSDPNGAGYGVGELF | - | TRBJ2-2 | TRBV24-1
ASSPAGGGTGELF | - | TRBJ2-2 | TRBV14
ASSFRRTGRGKTAAF | - | TRBJ1-1 | TRBV7-8
SVGREYNEQF | few | TRBJ2-1 | TRBV29-1
SSGPSSYNEQF | - | TRBJ2-1 | TRBV20-1
ASSSLAGGAYEQY | - | TRBJ2-7 | TRBV7-9
ASSGGGYEQY | - | - | TRBV6-5
ASSETGGSRQPQH | - | TRBJ1-5 | TRBV2
ASSQGTSVTETQY | many | TRBJ2-5 | TRBV3-1
ASWTSGGSPLH | once | TRBJ1-6 | TRBV6-5
ATEIAPRGGGNEKLF | many | TRBJ1-4 | TRBV24-1
ASSDGTGLNTEAF | - | TRBJ1-1 | TRBV9
SVEWDPGQPQH | - | TRBJ1-5 | TRBV29-1
SAPPETSGSGTQY | - | TRBJ2-5 | TRBV20-1
ASSGTQNEKLF | few | TRBJ1-4 | TRBV2
ASSFPTGTNEQF | - | TRBJ2-1 | TRBV7-2
ASTTGGGSGNTIY | many | TRBJ1-3 | TRBV6-6
SAGQGMVAEAF | few | TRBJ1-1 | TRBV20-1
ASSSGTGGEKLF | many | TRBJ1-4 | TRBV5-1